Sequencing of this T cell receptor beta chain was carried out in a study of long-term antiretroviral therapy in people with HIV. Version v3.0 of the immunoSEQ assay ran at survey level. Sequenced by immunoSEQ multiplex PCR; TCRdb stores in-frame clones only, minus some. The profile shows 25,000 to 35,000 clones, approximately 84% of them singletons. Trimming shortened V by 10 bases and J by 8 bases, and 17 bases separated the two germline ends. Germline assignment: CDR1 MDHEN and CDR2 SYDVKM. The CDR3 is made up of 12 amino acids. This TCR derives from a woman between 45 and 65 years old with HIV. The specimen was unsorted PBMCs, collected 3.1 years after starting antiretroviral therapy. The genes are TRBV28 and TRBJ1-1, with D hard to call. CDR3 in DNA: TGTGCCATCCGAGGCCCGGGGTACGAAGCTTTCTTT. Protein: CAIRGPGYEAFF.